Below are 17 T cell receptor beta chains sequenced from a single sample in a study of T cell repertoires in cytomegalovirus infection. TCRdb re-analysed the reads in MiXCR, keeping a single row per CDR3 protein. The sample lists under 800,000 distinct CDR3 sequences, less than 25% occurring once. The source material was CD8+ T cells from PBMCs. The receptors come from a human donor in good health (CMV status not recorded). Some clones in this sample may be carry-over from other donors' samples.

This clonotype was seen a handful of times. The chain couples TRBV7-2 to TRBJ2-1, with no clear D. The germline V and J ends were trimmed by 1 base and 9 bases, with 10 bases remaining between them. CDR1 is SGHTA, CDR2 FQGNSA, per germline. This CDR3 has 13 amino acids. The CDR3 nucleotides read TGTGCCAGCAGCTTAGGCCCCAACGGTGAGCAGTTCTTC. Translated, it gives CASSLGPNGEQFF.

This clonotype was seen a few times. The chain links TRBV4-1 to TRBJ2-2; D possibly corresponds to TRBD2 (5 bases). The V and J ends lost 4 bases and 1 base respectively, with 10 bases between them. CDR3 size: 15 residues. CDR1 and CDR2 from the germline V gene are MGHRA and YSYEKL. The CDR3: CASSPADLNTGELFF. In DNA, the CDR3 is TGCGCCAGCAGCCCAGCGGACTTGAACACCGGGGAGCTGTTTTTT.

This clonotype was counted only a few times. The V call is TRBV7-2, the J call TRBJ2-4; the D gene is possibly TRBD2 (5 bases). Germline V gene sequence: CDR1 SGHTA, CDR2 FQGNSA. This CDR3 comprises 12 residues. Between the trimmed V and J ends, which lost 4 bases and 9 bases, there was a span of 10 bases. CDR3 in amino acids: CASSSPGSIQYF. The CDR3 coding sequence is TGTGCCAGCAGCTCCCCTGGGAGCATTCAGTACTTC.

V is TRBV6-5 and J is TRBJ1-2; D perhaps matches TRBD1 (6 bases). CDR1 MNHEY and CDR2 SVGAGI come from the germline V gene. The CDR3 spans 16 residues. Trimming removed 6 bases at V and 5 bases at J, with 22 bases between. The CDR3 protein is CASSPGARSLIYGYTF. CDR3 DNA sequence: TGTGCCAGCAGCCCGGGGGCGAGGAGCCTAATATATGGCTACACCTTC.

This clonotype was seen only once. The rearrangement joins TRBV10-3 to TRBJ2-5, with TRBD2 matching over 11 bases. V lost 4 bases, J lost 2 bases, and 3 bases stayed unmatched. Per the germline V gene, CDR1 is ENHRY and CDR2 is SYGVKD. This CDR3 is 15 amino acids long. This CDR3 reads CAISGRLAGQETQYF. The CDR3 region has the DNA TGTGCCATCAGTGGCCGACTAGCGGGGCAAGAGACCCAGTACTTC.

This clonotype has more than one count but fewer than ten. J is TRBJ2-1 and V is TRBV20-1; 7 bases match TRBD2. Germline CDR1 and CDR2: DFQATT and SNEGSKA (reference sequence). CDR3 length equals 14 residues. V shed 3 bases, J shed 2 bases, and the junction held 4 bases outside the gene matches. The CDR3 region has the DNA TGCAGTGCTAGTCTGGGGGGGACCTACAATGAGCAGTTCTTC. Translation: CSASLGGTYNEQFF.

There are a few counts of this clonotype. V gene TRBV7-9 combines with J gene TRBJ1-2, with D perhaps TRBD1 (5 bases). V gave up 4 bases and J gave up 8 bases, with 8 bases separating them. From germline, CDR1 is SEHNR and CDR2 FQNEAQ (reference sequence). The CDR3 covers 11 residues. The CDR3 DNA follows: TGTGCCAGCAGCTCCCAGGGAGGCTACACCTTC. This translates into CASSSQGGYTF.

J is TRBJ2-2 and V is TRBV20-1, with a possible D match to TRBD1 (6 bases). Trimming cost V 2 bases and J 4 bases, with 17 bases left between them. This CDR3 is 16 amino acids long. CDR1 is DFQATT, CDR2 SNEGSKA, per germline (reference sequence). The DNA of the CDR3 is TGCAGTGCTAGAACAGGGAAGCTCGAGTTCACCGGGGAGCTGTTTTTT. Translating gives CSARTGKLEFTGELFF.

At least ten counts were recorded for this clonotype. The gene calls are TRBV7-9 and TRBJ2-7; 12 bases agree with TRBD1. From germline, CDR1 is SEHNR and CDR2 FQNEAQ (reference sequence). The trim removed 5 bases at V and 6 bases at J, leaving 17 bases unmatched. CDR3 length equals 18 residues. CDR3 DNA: TGTGCCAGCAGCAACCGGGACAGGGGGCTCTCTGGGGGACGCGAGCAGTACTTC. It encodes CASSNRDRGLSGGREQYF.

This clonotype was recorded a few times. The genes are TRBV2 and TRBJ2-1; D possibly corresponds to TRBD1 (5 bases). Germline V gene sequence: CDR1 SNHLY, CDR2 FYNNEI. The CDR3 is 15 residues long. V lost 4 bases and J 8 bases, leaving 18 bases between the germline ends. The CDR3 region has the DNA TGTGCCAGCAGTGTAGAACAGGCAAAAGACGATGAGCAGTTCTTC. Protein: CASSVEQAKDDEQFF. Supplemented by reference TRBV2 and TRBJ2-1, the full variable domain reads EPEVTQTPSHQVTQMGQEVILRCVPISNHLYFYWYRQILGQKVEFLVSFYNNEISEKSEIFDDQFSVERPDGSNFTLKIRSTKLEDSAMYFCASSVEQAKDDEQFFGPGTRLTVL.

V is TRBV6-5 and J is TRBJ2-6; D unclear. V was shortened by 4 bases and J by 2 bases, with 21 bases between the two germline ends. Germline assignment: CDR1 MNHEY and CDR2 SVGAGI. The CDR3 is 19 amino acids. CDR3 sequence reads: CASSSLSGQVWTGANVLTF. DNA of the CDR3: TGTGCCAGCAGTTCTCTCTCTGGCCAGGTGTGGACTGGGGCCAACGTCCTGACTTTC.

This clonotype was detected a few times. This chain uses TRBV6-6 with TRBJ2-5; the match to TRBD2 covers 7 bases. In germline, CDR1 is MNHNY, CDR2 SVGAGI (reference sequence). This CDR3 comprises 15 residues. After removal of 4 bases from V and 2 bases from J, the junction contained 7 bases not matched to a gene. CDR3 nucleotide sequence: TGTGCCAGCAGTTCGGGCGGGGGACCTCAAGAGACCCAGTACTTC. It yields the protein CASSSGGGPQETQYF.

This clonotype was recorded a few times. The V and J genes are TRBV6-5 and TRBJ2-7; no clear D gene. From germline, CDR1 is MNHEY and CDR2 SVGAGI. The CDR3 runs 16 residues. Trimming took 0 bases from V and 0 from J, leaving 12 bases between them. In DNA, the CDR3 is TGTGCCAGCAGTTACTCGACCAGACTGACCTCCTACGAGCAGTACGTC. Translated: CASSYSTRLTSYEQYV.

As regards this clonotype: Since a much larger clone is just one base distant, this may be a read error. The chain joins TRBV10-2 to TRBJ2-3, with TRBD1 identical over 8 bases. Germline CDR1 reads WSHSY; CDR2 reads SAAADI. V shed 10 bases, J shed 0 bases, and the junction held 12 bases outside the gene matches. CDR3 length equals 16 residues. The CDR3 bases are TGCGCCAACAAACCGGCCGGACAGGGAAGCACAGATACGCAGTATTTT. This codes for CANKPAGQGSTDTQYF.

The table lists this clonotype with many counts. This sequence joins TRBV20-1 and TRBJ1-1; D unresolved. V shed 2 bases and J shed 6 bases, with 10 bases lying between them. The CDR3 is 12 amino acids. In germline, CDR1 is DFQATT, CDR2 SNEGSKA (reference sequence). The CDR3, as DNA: TGCAGTGCTAGATTAGACACCCCTGAAGCTTTCTTT. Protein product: CSARLDTPEAFF.

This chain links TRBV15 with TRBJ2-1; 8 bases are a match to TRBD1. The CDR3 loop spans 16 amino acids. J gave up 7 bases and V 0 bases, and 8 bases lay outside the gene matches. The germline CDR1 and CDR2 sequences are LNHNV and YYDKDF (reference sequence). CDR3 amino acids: CATSRDRRGLLNEQFF. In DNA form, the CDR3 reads TGTGCCACCAGCAGAGATCGCAGGGGGCTTTTAAATGAGCAGTTCTTC.

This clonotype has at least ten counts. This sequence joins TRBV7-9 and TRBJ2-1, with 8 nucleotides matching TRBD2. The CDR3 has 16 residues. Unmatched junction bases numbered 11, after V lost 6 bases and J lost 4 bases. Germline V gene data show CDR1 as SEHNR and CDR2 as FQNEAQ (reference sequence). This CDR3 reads CASSIESAGGYNEQFF. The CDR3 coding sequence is TGTGCCAGCAGTATCGAATCGGCGGGGGGTTACAATGAGCAGTTCTTC.